The rows below give T cell receptor beta chains drawn from one sample of a study of blood T cell repertoires in COVID-19. Libraries were prepared by immunoSEQ multiplex PCR; TCRdb keeps only in-frame clonotypes and omits some of them. The repertoire includes fewer than 250,000 clones, just under 85% of them detected once, and more than 6% sits in the top ten. The specimen was peripheral blood. These receptors all come from a woman aged 60-75 years with active or convalescent COVID-19. CDR3s include the opening cysteine and the closing phenylalanine or tryptophan. The order of the fields is CDR3 length, clone size, J gene, D gene, V gene, CDR3 protein, CDR3 DNA. A D gene is named only where the DNA matches it firmly. Clone sizes are given selectively: once, few, many, or a class where the clone is expanded.

length: 13
size: NA
J: TRBJ1-5
D: NA
V: TRBV6-5
CDR3: CASRDNTYQPQHF
DNA: TGTGCCAGCAGGGACAATACTTATCAGCCCCAGCATTTT

length: 12
size: few
J: TRBJ1-1
D: NA
V: TRBV19
CDR3: CASAGVDTEAFF
DNA: TGTGCCAGTGCCGGGGTAGACACTGAAGCTTTCTTT

length: 16
size: once
J: TRBJ1-1
D: NA
V: TRBV15
CDR3: CATSREQGLMNTEAFF
DNA: TGTGCCACCAGCAGAGAACAGGGATTGATGAACACTGAAGCTTTCTTT

length: 15
size: NA
J: TRBJ1-2
D: TRBD1
V: TRBV10-3
CDR3: CAISELGQGAIGYTF
DNA: TGTGCCATCAGTGAGCTGGGACAGGGGGCGATCGGCTACACCTTC

length: 14
size: NA
J: TRBJ2-5
D: TRBD1
V: TRBV10-1
CDR3: CASSEQGVTETQYF
DNA: TGCGCCAGCAGTGAACAGGGGGTTACGGAGACCCAGTACTTC

length: 15
size: NA
J: TRBJ2-1
D: TRBD1
V: TRBV10-3
CDR3: CAISAPGTGVNEQFF
DNA: TGTGCCATCAGTGCGCCCGGGACAGGGGTCAATGAGCAGTTCTTC

length: 14
size: once
J: TRBJ2-7
D: NA
V: TRBV27
CDR3: CASSLSSSAFEQYF
DNA: TGTGCCAGCAGTTTATCTAGCAGTGCCTTCGAGCAGTACTTC

length: 12
size: NA
J: TRBJ1-2
D: TRBD1
V: TRBV6-5
CDR3: CASEGQGYGYTF
DNA: TGTGCCAGCGAAGGACAGGGCTATGGCTACACCTTC

length: 14
size: NA
J: TRBJ1-2
D: NA
V: TRBV11-2
CDR3: CASSFSAIADGYTF
DNA: TGTGCCAGCAGCTTTAGTGCTATAGCCGATGGCTACACCTTC

length: 16
size: once
J: TRBJ2-1
D: TRBD1
V: TRBV5-1
CDR3: CASSLGDRQGANEQFF
DNA: TGCGCCAGCAGCTTGGGGGACCGACAGGGGGCAAATGAGCAGTTCTTC

length: 15
size: NA
J: TRBJ2-5
D: TRBD2
V: TRBV11-3
CDR3: CASSLGLAEGETQYF
DNA: TGTGCCAGCAGCCTAGGACTAGCGGAGGGGGAGACCCAGTACTTC

length: 15
size: NA
J: TRBJ2-7
D: TRBD1
V: TRBV10-1
CDR3: CASSEGTGGMNEQYF
DNA: TGCGCCAGCAGTGAGGGCACAGGGGGTATGAACGAGCAGTACTTC

length: 16
size: NA
J: TRBJ2-1
D: TRBD1
V: TRBV27
CDR3: CASSFYLGQAMDEQFF
DNA: TGTGCCAGCAGTTTTTACTTGGGACAGGCCATGGATGAGCAGTTCTTC

length: 14
size: NA
J: TRBJ1-1
D: NA
V: TRBV28
CDR3: CASSSRAMNTEAFF
DNA: TGTGCCAGCAGTTCCAGGGCAATGAACACTGAAGCTTTCTTT

length: 15
size: NA
J: TRBJ2-5
D: NA
V: TRBV14
CDR3: CASSLDTSSGETQYF
DNA: TGTGCCAGCAGCCTAGACACATCATCAGGAGAGACCCAGTACTTC

length: 15
size: few
J: TRBJ2-1
D: TRBD1
V: TRBV5-1
CDR3: CASSLAQGLNNEQFF
DNA: TGCGCCAGCAGCTTGGCACAGGGGCTAAACAATGAGCAGTTCTTC

length: 12
size: once
J: TRBJ2-3
D: NA
V: TRBV3-1/TRBV3-2
CDR3: CASSHLRDTQYF
DNA: TGTGCCAGCAGCCACCTTCGGGATACGCAGTATTTT

length: 14
size: NA
J: TRBJ2-5
D: NA
V: TRBV3-1/TRBV3-2
CDR3: CASSLRAVQETQYF
DNA: TGTGCCAGCTCCCTTAGAGCGGTCCAAGAGACCCAGTACTTC

length: 14
size: few
J: TRBJ2-5
D: TRBD2
V: TRBV3-1/TRBV3-2
CDR3: CASSQRTSEETQYF
DNA: TGTGCCAGCAGCCAGAGGACTAGTGAAGAGACCCAGTACTTC

length: 17
size: few
J: TRBJ2-3
D: TRBD2
V: TRBV4-1
CDR3: CASSQDRGAGGVDTQYF
DNA: TGCGCCAGCAGCCAAGATAGAGGAGCGGGAGGGGTCGATACGCAGTATTTT